This TCR beta chain was identified during a study of long-term antiretroviral therapy in people with HIV. With regard to this clone: Its matching antigen is unknown.

They ran version v3.0 of the immunoSEQ assay at survey level. What sequencing targeted per sample was about 40,000-55,000 T-cell genomes. Sequencing used immunoSEQ multiplex PCR; TCRdb keeps in-frame clones, though not all of them. This table has several thousand clones, roughly 80% appearing once. At least one PBMC sample before ART and at least two after were required. Treated in the United States were all of the participants with HIV. The study's findings and limits: Diversity measured after ART increased yet remained under transplant donor controls.

Specimen: unsorted PBMCs, collected about 2.5 years before starting antiretroviral therapy. The TCR sequence derives from a man aged 40-50 years with HIV.

The CDR3 DNA sequence: TGTGCCAGCAGTCCGGGACAGGGGCCGTTCTTC. Encoded protein: CASSPGQGPFF. The rearrangement links TRBV28 to TRBJ2-1; TRBD1 matches at 10 bases. V dropped 5 bases and J dropped 15; count of bases not matched to a gene: 4. The CDR3 runs 11 residues. The germline gives CDR1 MDHEN, CDR2 SYDVKM.